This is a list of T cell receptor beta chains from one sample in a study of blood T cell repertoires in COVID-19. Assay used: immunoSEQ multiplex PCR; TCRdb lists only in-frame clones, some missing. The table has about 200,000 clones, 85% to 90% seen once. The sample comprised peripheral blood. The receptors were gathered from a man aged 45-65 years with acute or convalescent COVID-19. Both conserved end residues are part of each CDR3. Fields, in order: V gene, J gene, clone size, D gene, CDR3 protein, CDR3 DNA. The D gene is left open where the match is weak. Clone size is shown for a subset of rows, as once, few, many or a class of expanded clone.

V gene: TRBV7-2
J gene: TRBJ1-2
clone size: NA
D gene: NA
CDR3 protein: CASSLQGGYGYTF
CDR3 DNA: TGTGCCAGCAGCTTACAGGGAGGCTATGGCTACACCTTC

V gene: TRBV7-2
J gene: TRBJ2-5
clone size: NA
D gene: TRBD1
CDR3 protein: CASSLGDRGWETQYF
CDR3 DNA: TGTGCCAGCAGCTTAGGAGACAGGGGTTGGGAGACCCAGTACTTC

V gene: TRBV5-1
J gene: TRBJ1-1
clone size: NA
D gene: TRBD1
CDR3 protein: CASSLAPTGAEAFF
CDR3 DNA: TGCGCCAGCAGCTTGGCCCCCACAGGGGCTGAAGCTTTCTTT

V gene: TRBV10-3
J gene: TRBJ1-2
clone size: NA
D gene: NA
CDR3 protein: CAISEGGSSYGYTF
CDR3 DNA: TGTGCCATCAGTGAGGGGGGGTCTTCCTATGGCTACACCTTC

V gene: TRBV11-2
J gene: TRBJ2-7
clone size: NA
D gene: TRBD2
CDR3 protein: CASSPAVSGGPWEQYF
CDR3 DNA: TGTGCCAGCAGCCCCGCGGTTAGCGGGGGGCCTTGGGAGCAGTACTTC

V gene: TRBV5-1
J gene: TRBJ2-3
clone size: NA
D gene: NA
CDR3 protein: CASKPGTADTQYF
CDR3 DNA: TGCGCCAGCAAACCGGGGACTGCAGATACGCAGTATTTT

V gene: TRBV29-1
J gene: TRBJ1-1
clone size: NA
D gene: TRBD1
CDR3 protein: CSVRDRGMYTEAFF
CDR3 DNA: TGCAGCGTTCGGGACAGGGGAATGTACACTGAAGCTTTCTTT

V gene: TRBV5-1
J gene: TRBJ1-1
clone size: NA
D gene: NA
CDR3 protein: CASSLARPDTEAFF
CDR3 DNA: TGCGCCAGCAGCTTGGCCCGTCCCGACACTGAAGCTTTCTTT

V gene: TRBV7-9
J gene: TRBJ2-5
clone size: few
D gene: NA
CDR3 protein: CASSLGDTRQETQYF
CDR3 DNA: TGTGCCAGCAGCTTAGGTGATACTAGACAAGAGACCCAGTACTTC

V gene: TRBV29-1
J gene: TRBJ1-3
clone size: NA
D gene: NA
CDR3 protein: CSVAQGLGNTIYF
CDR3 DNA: TGCAGCGTGGCCCAGGGTCTTGGAAACACCATATATTTT

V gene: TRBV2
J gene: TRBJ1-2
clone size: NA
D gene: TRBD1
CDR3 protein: CASSPYWDRASYGYTF
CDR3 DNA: TGTGCCAGCAGTCCTTATTGGGACAGGGCGAGCTATGGCTACACCTTC

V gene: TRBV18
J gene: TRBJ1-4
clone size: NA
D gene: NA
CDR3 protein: CASSKLSGATNEKLFF
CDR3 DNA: TGTGCCAGTTCAAAGCTGAGTGGGGCCACTAATGAAAAACTGTTTTTT

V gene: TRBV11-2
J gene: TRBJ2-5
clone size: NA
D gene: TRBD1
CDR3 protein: CASSLTGTQETQYF
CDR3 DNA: TGTGCCAGCAGCTTGACAGGGACCCAAGAGACCCAGTACTTC

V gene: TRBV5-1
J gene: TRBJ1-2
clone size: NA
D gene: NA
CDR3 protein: CASSLDSANYGYTF
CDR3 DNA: TGCGCCAGCAGCTTGGATTCTGCTAACTATGGCTACACCTTC

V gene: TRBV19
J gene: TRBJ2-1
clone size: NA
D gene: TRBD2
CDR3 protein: CASSIARVAGINEQFF
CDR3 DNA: TGTGCCAGTAGTATAGCTCGGGTAGCGGGGATAAATGAGCAGTTCTTC

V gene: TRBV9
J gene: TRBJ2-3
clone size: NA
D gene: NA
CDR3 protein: CASSVVGSLAVGDTQYF
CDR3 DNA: TGTGCCAGCAGCGTAGTCGGCAGTCTAGCTGTAGGCGATACGCAGTATTTT

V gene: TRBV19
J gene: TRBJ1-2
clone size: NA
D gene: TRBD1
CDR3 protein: CASSKTGVGYGYTF
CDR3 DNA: TGTGCCAGTAGTAAGACAGGGGTCGGCTATGGCTACACCTTC

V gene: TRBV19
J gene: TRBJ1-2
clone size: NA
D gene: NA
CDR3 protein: CASQGPAKGGYTF
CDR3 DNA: TGTGCCAGCCAGGGCCCCGCGAAAGGTGGCTACACCTTC

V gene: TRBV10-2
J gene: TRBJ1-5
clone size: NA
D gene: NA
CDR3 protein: CASSERGGSNQPQHF
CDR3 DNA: TGCGCCAGCAGTGAGAGGGGAGGGAGCAATCAGCCCCAGCATTTT

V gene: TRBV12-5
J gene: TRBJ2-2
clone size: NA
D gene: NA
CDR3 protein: CASGFLAGELFF
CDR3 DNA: TGTGCTAGTGGTTTCCTAGCCGGGGAGCTGTTTTTT

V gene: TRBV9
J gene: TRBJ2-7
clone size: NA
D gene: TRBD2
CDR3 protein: CASSPYLAGGGEQYF
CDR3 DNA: TGTGCCAGCAGCCCATACCTAGCGGGGGGGGGCGAGCAGTACTTC

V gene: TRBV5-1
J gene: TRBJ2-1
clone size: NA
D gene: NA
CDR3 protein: CASSLDPGNSYNEQFF
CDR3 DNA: TGCGCCAGCAGCTTGGACCCAGGAAATTCCTACAATGAGCAGTTCTTC

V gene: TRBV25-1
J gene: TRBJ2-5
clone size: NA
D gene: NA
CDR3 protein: CASIAELEGQETQYF
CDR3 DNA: TGTGCCAGCATCGCCGAACTGGAGGGGCAAGAGACCCAGTACTTC

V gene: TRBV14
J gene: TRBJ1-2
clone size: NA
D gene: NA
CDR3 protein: CASSQTARYGYTF
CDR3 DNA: TGTGCCAGCAGCCAGACAGCCCGCTATGGCTACACCTTC

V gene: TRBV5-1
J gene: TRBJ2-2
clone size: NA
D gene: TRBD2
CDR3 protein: CASSPGIAGGLFGELFF
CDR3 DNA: TGCGCCAGCAGCCCAGGGATAGCGGGGGGGCTATTCGGGGAGCTGTTTTTT

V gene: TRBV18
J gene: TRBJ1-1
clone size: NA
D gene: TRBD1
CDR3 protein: CASSPTIAQGDTEAFF
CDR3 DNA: TGTGCCAGCTCACCGACCATAGCCCAGGGGGACACTGAAGCTTTCTTT

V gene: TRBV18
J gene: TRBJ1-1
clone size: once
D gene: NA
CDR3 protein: CASSPQGTEAFF
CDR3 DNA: TGTGCCAGCTCACCCCAGGGCACTGAAGCTTTCTTT

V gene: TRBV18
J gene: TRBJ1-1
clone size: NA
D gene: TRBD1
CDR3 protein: CASSPQTGQVGWDTEAFF
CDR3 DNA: TGTGCCAGCTCACCGCAAACGGGACAGGTTGGGTGGGACACTGAAGCTTTCTTT

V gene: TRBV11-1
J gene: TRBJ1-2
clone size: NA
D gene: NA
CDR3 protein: CASSLRGNYGYTF
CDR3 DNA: TGTGCCAGCAGCTTAAGGGGGAACTATGGCTACACCTTC

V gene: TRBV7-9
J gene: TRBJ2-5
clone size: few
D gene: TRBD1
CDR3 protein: CASSPKGGQGETQYF
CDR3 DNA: TGTGCCAGCAGCCCAAAAGGGGGACAGGGGGAGACCCAGTACTTC

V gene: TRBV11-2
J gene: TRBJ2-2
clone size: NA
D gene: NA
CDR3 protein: CASSLDEVRRGDTGELFF
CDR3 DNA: TGTGCCAGCAGCTTAGATGAAGTTCGACGGGGAGACACCGGGGAGCTGTTTTTT

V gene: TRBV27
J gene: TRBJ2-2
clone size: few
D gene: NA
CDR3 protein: CASSFSVRPFTGELFF
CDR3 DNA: TGTGCCAGCAGTTTTTCTGTCAGGCCCTTCACCGGGGAGCTGTTTTTT

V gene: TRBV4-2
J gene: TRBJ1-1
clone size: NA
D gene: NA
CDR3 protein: CASSQPGRRTEAFF
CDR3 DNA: TGTGCCAGCAGCCAGCCGGGCCGGAGGACTGAAGCTTTCTTT

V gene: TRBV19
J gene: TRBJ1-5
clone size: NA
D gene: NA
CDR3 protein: CASSIRLDSLGEPQHF
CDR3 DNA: TGTGCCAGTAGTATAAGGCTGGACAGTCTCGGCGAGCCCCAGCATTTT

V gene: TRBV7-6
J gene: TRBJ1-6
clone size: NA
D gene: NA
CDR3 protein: CASSLGGWGNSPLHF
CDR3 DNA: TGTGCCAGCAGCTTAGGAGGGTGGGGTAATTCACCCCTCCACTTT

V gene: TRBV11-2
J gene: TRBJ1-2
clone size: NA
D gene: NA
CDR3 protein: CASSLGPGLNYGYTF
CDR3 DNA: TGTGCCAGCAGCTTAGGCCCAGGGCTTAACTATGGCTACACCTTC

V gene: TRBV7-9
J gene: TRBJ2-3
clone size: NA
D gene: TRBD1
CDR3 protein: CASRFGQGFSDTQYF
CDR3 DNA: TGTGCCAGCAGATTCGGACAGGGATTCTCAGATACGCAGTATTTT

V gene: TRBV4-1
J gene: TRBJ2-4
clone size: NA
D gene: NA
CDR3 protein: CASSQADSKNIQYF
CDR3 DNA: TGCGCCAGCAGCCAAGCTGACAGCAAAAACATTCAGTACTTC

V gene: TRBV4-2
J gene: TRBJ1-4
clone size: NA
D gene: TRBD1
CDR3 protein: CASSQGTHRGQANEKLFF
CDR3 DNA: TGTGCCAGCAGCCAAGGAACTCACAGGGGGCAGGCTAATGAAAAACTGTTTTTT

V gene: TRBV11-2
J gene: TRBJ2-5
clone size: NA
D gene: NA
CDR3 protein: CASSAGMYGETQYF
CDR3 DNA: TGTGCCAGCAGCGCCGGGATGTACGGGGAGACCCAGTACTTC

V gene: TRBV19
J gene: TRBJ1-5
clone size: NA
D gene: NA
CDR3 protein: CASSILGQGSNQPQHF
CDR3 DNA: TGTGCCAGTAGTATCTTGGGGCAGGGGAGCAATCAGCCCCAGCATTTT

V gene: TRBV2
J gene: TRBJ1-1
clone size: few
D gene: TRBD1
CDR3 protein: CASRKTGRYTEAFF
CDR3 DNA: TGTGCCAGCAGAAAGACAGGGAGGTACACTGAAGCTTTCTTT

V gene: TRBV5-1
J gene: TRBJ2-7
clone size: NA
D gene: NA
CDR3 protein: CASSLVRSYEQYF
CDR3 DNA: TGCGCCAGCAGCTTGGTTCGCAGCTACGAGCAGTACTTC

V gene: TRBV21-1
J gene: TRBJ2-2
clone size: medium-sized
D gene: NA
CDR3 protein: CASSQIVKCTGELFF
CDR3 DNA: TGTGCCAGCAGCCAAATAGTGAAATGCACCGGGGAGCTGTTTTTT

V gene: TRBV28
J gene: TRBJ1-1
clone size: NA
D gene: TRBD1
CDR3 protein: CASRMDRAAFF
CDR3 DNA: TGTGCCAGCAGGATGGACAGGGCCGCTTTCTTT

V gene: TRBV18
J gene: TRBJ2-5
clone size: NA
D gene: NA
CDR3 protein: CASCLDSKGTQYF
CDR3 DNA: TGTGCCAGCTGTTTGGACAGTAAGGGGACCCAGTACTTC

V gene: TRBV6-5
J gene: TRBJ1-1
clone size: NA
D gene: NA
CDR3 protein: CASRVEAGKAFF
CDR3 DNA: TGTGCCAGCAGGGTAGAGGCAGGGAAAGCTTTCTTT

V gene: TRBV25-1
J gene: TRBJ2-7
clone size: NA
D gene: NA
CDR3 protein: CASSDRGQGGFFEQYF
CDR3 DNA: TGTGCCAGCAGTGATCGTGGACAGGGAGGGTTCTTCGAGCAGTACTTC

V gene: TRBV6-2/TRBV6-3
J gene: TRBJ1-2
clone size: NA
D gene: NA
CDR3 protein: CASSDDSHYGYTF
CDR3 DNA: TGTGCCAGCAGTGACGACAGCCACTATGGCTACACCTTC

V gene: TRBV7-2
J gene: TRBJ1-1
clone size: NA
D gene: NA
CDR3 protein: CASSLTPRNTEAFF
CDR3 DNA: TGTGCCAGCAGCTTAACACCCCGGAACACTGAAGCTTTCTTT

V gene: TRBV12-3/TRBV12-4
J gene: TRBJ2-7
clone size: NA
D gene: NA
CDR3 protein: CASSSHMKSEQYF
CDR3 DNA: TGTGCCAGCAGCTCCCACATGAAAAGCGAGCAGTACTTC